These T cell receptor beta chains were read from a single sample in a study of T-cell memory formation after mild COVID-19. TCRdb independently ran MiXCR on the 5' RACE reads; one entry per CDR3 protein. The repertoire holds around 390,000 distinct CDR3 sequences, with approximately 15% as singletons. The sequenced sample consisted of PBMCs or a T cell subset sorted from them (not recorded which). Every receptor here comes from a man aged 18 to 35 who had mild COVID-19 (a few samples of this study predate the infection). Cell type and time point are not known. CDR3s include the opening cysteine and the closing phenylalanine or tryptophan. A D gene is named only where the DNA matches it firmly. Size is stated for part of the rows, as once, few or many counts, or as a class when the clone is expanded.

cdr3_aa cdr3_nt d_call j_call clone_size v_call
CATSDLQREGQYF TGTGCCACCAGTGATTTGCAAAGGGAAGGGCAGTATTTT . TRBJ2-3 . TRBV24-1
CASRLMTSGGAGELFF TGCGCCAGCCGGCTTATGACTAGCGGGGGGGCCGGGGAGCTGTTTTTT TRBD2 TRBJ2-2 . TRBV4-1
CSAKTGTGEKLFF TGCAGTGCTAAGACCGGGACAGGCGAAAAACTGTTTTTT TRBD1 TRBJ1-4 . TRBV20-1
CSPKGGGETQYF TGCAGTCCCAAAGGGGGGGGAGAGACCCAGTACTTC . TRBJ2-5 many TRBV20-1
CASGSSSYNSPLHF TGTGCCAGCGGGAGTAGCTCCTATAATTCACCCCTCCACTTT . TRBJ1-6 few TRBV6-2/TRBV6-3
CSVVGGLSYNEQFF TGCAGCGTTGTAGGGGGTCTTTCCTACAATGAGCAGTTCTTC . TRBJ2-1 many TRBV29-1
CASRPQGAKNIQYF TGTGCCAGCAGACCTCAGGGCGCCAAAAACATTCAGTACTTC . TRBJ2-4 many TRBV7-2
CSARDRTETGELFF TGCAGTGCTAGAGACCGGACAGAAACCGGGGAGCTGTTTTTT . TRBJ2-2 . TRBV20-1
CAWSIQGGQPQHF TGTGCCTGGAGTATACAGGGAGGCCAGCCCCAGCATTTT . TRBJ1-5 . TRBV30
CASSSSHGETQYF TGTGCTAGCAGTTCATCACACGGAGAGACCCAGTACTTC . TRBJ2-5 few TRBV7-7
CASSLGFGDSGANVLTF TGTGCCAGCAGCTTAGGATTTGGGGATTCTGGGGCCAACGTCCTGACTTTC . TRBJ2-6 . TRBV7-9
CASSLDPRGSEQYF TGTGCCAGCAGCTTAGATCCTCGGGGCTCCGAGCAGTACTTC . TRBJ2-7 few TRBV11-2
CASSEFVEQYF TGCGCCAGCAGTGAGTTCGTGGAGCAGTACTTC . TRBJ2-7 few TRBV10-2